Following are 28 T cell receptor beta chains from one sample sequenced in a study of cytomegalovirus exposure and HLA in healthy donors. PCR involved 60 Vbeta and 13 Jbeta primers. Some clones are missing from TCRdb's copy, which holds only in-frame ones; the method was immunoSEQ multiplex PCR. The sample carries 90,000 to 120,000 clones, around 80% recorded once. The specimen was PBMCs. Receptors originate from a woman aged 35 to 49 in good health and CMV-seronegative.

This sequence joins TRBV7-2 and TRBJ2-7; D unclear. This CDR3 spans 14 amino acids. V was cut by 2 bases and J by 1 base, with 9 bases left in between. CDR1 is SGHTA, CDR2 FQGNSA, per germline. The CDR3 sequence: CASSLLPVSYEQYF. The DNA for the CDR3 is TGTGCCAGCAGCTTACTGCCAGTTTCCTACGAGCAGTACTTC.

The rearrangement links TRBV5-6 to TRBJ2-1; D unclear. The CDR3 has 12 amino acids. CDR1 and CDR2 from the germline V gene are SGHDT and YYEEEE. Trimming removed 1 base at V and 7 bases at J, with 6 bases between. The CDR3 DNA reads TGTGCCAGCAGCTTGACCGCGAATGAGCAGTTCTTC. Amino acids: CASSLTANEQFF.

V gene TRBV19 combines with J gene TRBJ2-1; a weak D match, TRBD1 (6 bases). The CDR3 contains 16 residues. CDR1 and CDR2 from the germline V gene are LNHDA and SQIVND (reference sequence). V dropped 6 bases and J dropped 5 bases, with 20 bases sitting between them. CDR3 DNA: TGTGCCAGTAGCTTCCAGGGACAACTTGGGAACAATGAGCAGTTCTTC. Protein sequence: CASSFQGQLGNNEQFF.

This clone was seen more than once but under ten times. This chain connects TRBV7-2 to TRBJ2-7; D perhaps matches TRBD1 (5 bases). V lost 4 bases and J 0 bases, leaving 10 bases between the germline ends. The CDR3 loop spans 14 amino acids. In germline, CDR1 is SGHTA, CDR2 FQGNSA. The CDR3 protein is CASSSPDTSYEQYF. Here the CDR3 DNA reads TGTGCCAGCAGCTCACCGGACACCTCCTACGAGCAGTACTTC.

The genes are TRBV7-2 and TRBJ1-2; tentative D call: TRBD1 (6 bases). Germline values: CDR1 SGHTA, CDR2 FQGNSA. The CDR3 contains 13 residues. V was trimmed by 0 bases and J by 8 bases, leaving 10 bases between them. As DNA, the CDR3 is TGTGCCAGCAGCTTAGCAGGGGGTGGGGGCTACACCTTC. This sequence encodes CASSLAGGGGYTF.

This sequence joins TRBV27 and TRBJ2-1; 11 positions match TRBD2. The CDR3 runs 15 residues. The J segment lost 8 bases and the V segment lost 3 bases, leaving 6 bases of the junction unmatched. Germline values: CDR1 MNHEY, CDR2 SMNVEV (reference sequence). DNA of the CDR3: TGTGCCAGCAGTTTCCTAGCGGGAGGAATAGATGAGCAGTTCTTC. It is translated as CASSFLAGGIDEQFF.

This clone was detected only a few times. This chain links TRBV2 with TRBJ1-3; the D is unclear. The CDR3 spans 16 residues. From germline, CDR1 is SNHLY and CDR2 FYNNEI. V was pared by 2 bases and J by 0 bases, with 11 bases between. CDR3 coding DNA: TGTGCCAGCAGTGAACTCCGCCGCGGCTCTGGAAACACCATATATTTT. This sequence encodes CASSELRRGSGNTIYF.

The J gene is TRBJ1-2, the V gene TRBV4-3; the match to TRBD1 covers 7 bases. There are 16 residues in the CDR3. The V and J ends lost 0 bases and 5 bases, in that order; junction bases with no gene match: 9. In germline, CDR1 is LGHNA, CDR2 YSLEER. The CDR3 DNA sequence: TGCGCCAGCAGCCAAGATCGGGGTTCAGGGGGGTATGGCTACACCTTC. Encoded protein: CASSQDRGSGGYGYTF.

This clone was detected a few times. The chain joins TRBV5-1 to TRBJ2-2; TRBD2 might be the D (6 bases). Germline CDR1 reads SGHRS; CDR2 reads YFSETQ. The CDR3 contains 16 residues. Trimming pared 4 bases from V and 4 bases from J, leaving 17 bases between. This chain's CDR3 is CASSIASGTPTGELFF. The CDR3 bases are TGCGCCAGCAGCATCGCTTCCGGGACTCCCACCGGGGAGCTGTTTTTT.

The rearrangement links TRBV18 to TRBJ2-2, with D possibly matching TRBD1 (5 bases). Germline values: CDR1 KGHSH, CDR2 LQKENI. V shed 3 bases and J shed 1 base, with 12 bases lying between them. The CDR3 is 16 residues long. CDR3 coding DNA: TGTGCCAGCTCACCTCGGACAAACGAGAACACCGGGGAGCTGTTTTTT. Its translation is CASSPRTNENTGELFF.

V is TRBV2 and J is TRBJ1-3, with unresolved D. V was shortened by 4 bases and J by 0 bases, with 13 bases between the two germline ends. CDR3 size: 16 residues. CDR1 is SNHLY, CDR2 FYNNEI, per germline. The DNA of the CDR3 is TGTGCCAGCAGTGTAAGGACTGCCCTCTCTGGAAACACCATATATTTT. This translates into CASSVRTALSGNTIYF.

The chain employs TRBV4-3 and TRBJ2-1, with D possibly being TRBD2 (6 bases). The V and J ends lost 5 bases and 7 bases respectively, with 15 bases between them. The CDR3 runs 14 residues. Germline CDR1 LGHNA, CDR2 YSLEER. In DNA, the CDR3 is TGCGCCAGCAGCTCTTTGACCGGGACTAATGAGCAGTTCTTC. This gives the protein CASSSLTGTNEQFF.

The gene calls are TRBV4-1 and TRBJ1-4; D unresolved. This CDR3 comprises 15 residues. V was cut by 4 bases and J by 0 bases, with 9 bases left in between. In germline, CDR1 is MGHRA, CDR2 YSYEKL. CDR3 nucleotides: TGCGCCAGCAGCCCCCCAGATGCAACTAATGAAAAACTGTTTTTT. Its protein is CASSPPDATNEKLFF.

This chain connects TRBV7-9 to TRBJ1-1; D uncertain. This CDR3 is 16 amino acids long. Germline values: CDR1 SEHNR, CDR2 FQNEAQ (reference sequence). V lost 3 bases to trimming and J lost 5 bases, with 19 bases between them. The DNA of the CDR3 is TGTGCCAGCAGCTTGACGAAACAGACCGTTTGTACTGAAGCTTTCTTT. Translated: CASSLTKQTVCTEAFF. Filled out from reference TRBV7-9 and TRBJ1-1, the complete variable domain reads DTGVSQNPRHKITKRGQNVTFRCDPISEHNRLYWYRQTLGQGPEFLTYFQNEAQLEKSRLLSDRFSAERPKGSFSTLEIQRTEQGDSAMYLCASSLTKQTVCTEAFFGQGTRLTVV.

The rearrangement joins TRBV28 to TRBJ2-5, with 7 bases fitting TRBD1. Per germline, CDR1 MDHEN and CDR2 SYDVKM. There are 15 residues in the CDR3. After removal of 4 bases from V and 4 bases from J, the junction contained 9 bases not matched to a gene. CDR3 region: CASSYIQGVGETQYF. The CDR3, as DNA: TGTGCCAGCAGTTACATTCAGGGGGTGGGAGAGACCCAGTACTTC.

The genes are TRBV5-5 and TRBJ1-4, with 7 positions matching TRBD1. The CDR3 sequence is 19 residues long. Germline CDR1 is SGHKS and CDR2 is YYEKEE (reference sequence). The V segment lost 3 bases and the J segment 0 bases; nucleotides outside the gene matches: 14. The DNA for the CDR3 is TGTGCCAGCAGCTCCCTTAAGTCAGGGGGTGCTTCAACTAATGAAAAACTGTTTTTT. As protein: CASSSLKSGGASTNEKLFF.

This clone is a singleton in its sample. This sequence joins TRBV28 and TRBJ2-7, with 9 bases aligning to TRBD1. V lost 6 bases and J lost 4; bases outside the gene matches: 10. The CDR3 consists of 15 residues. Germline assignment: CDR1 MDHEN and CDR2 SYDVKM. CDR3 in amino acids: CASRQKGQGRYEQYF. The CDR3 DNA reads as TGTGCCAGCAGGCAAAAGGGACAGGGTAGGTACGAGCAGTACTTC.

The chain recombines TRBV19 with TRBJ1-6; no clear D. The CDR3 runs to 14 residues. CDR1 is LNHDA, CDR2 SQIVND, per germline (reference sequence). V lost 5 bases to trimming and J lost 9 bases, with 14 bases between them. The CDR3 nucleotides read TGTGCCAGTAGTTTTTCCCCAGGAACTTCACCCCTCCACTTT. Amino acids: CASSFSPGTSPLHF. Complete variable domain (other parts from reference TRBV19 and TRBJ1-6): DGGITQSPKYLFRKEGQNVTLSCEQNLNHDAMYWYRQDPGQGLRLIYYSQIVNDFQKGDIAEGYSVSREKKESFPLTVTSAQKNPTAFYLCASSFSPGTSPLHFGNGTRLTVT.

The rearrangement uses TRBV28 and TRBJ1-1; no definite D call. V was cut by 9 bases and J by 1 base, with 9 bases left in between. CDR1 and CDR2 from the germline V gene are MDHEN and SYDVKM. CDR3 length: 12 residues. CDR3: CASTPGNTEAFF. CDR3 nucleotides: TGTGCCAGTACCCCAGGGAACACTGAAGCTTTCTTT.

V and J are TRBV29-1 and TRBJ2-7; a weak D match, TRBD2 (6 bases). This CDR3 comprises 11 residues. Germline V gene sequence: CDR1 SQVTM, CDR2 ANQGSEA. V was trimmed by 4 bases and J by 5 bases, leaving 9 bases between them. CDR3 amino acids: CSVVEGNEQYF. The CDR3 nucleotides read TGCAGCGTTGTGGAGGGGAACGAGCAGTACTTC.

This sequence joins TRBV4-3 and TRBJ1-1; D ambiguous. This CDR3 spans 14 amino acids. Trimming cost V 4 bases and J 1 base, with 10 bases left between them. CDR1 and CDR2 (germline): LGHNA, YSLEER. The CDR3 here is CASSPEVWNTEAFF. CDR3 nucleotide sequence: TGCGCCAGCAGCCCGGAGGTTTGGAACACTGAAGCTTTCTTT.

This rearrangement joins TRBV5-1 to TRBJ2-7; TRBD1 agrees at 8 bases. This CDR3 is 15 amino acids long. Germline V CDR1 and CDR2: SGHRS, YFSETQ. With V trimmed by 3 bases and J by 5 bases, 10 bases remained unmatched. The CDR3 DNA sequence: TGCGCCAGCAGCTCCGGACAGGGTATCTTCGACGAGCAGTACTTC. It translates to CASSSGQGIFDEQYF.

The V and J genes are TRBV7-2 and TRBJ1-2; TRBD1 is a possible D gene (6 bases). The CDR3 runs to 13 residues. Germline CDR1 SGHTA, CDR2 FQGNSA. Trimming removed 7 bases from V and 3 bases from J, with 12 bases in between. The CDR3 DNA is TGTGCCAGCAACCTGGACAGTGACTATGGCTACACCTTC. Its translation: CASNLDSDYGYTF.

This clone was seen more than once but under ten times. CDR3 bases: TGTGCCAGCAGTCTCCCTCGGACAGGGGTAGGAGAGACCCAGTACTTC. It specifies CASSLPRTGVGETQYF. The chain uses TRBV28 and TRBJ2-5, with 9 bases fitting TRBD1. This CDR3 is built from 16 residues. Germline-derived CDR1 and CDR2 are MDHEN and SYDVKM. J lost 4 bases, V lost 5 bases, and 11 bases had no gene match.

This clone was counted only a few times. This sequence joins TRBV4-3 and TRBJ1-2; possible D gene TRBD1, 6 bases. V gave up 5 bases and J gave up 6 bases, with 19 bases separating them. The CDR3 runs to 15 residues. The germline CDR1 and CDR2 sequences are LGHNA and YSLEER. The CDR3 sequence: CASSSGRTSGDGYTF. The CDR3 bases are TGCGCCAGCAGCTCAGGGCGGACTTCAGGGGATGGCTACACCTTC.

This chain uses TRBV28 with TRBJ1-2; D is possibly TRBD1 (6 bases). Germline CDR1 and CDR2: MDHEN and SYDVKM. This CDR3 contains 13 residues. V gave up 4 bases and J gave up 0 bases, with 6 bases separating them. The CDR3 DNA reads as TGTGCCAGCAGTTGGACAGCTAACTATGGCTACACCTTC. Protein product: CASSWTANYGYTF.

The gene calls are TRBV4-3 and TRBJ2-3; TRBD1 matches at 7 bases. CDR1 LGHNA and CDR2 YSLEER come from the germline V gene. Germline trimming cut 4 bases from V and 2 bases from J; bases unmatched to any gene: 3. The CDR3 extends over 14 amino acids. This CDR3 is CASSPDRTTDTQYF. CDR3 coding DNA: TGCGCCAGCAGCCCGGACAGGACCACAGATACGCAGTATTTT.

This chain connects TRBV28 to TRBJ1-4; 9 bases are a match to TRBD1. Germline V gene sequence: CDR1 MDHEN, CDR2 SYDVKM. V lost 5 bases and J lost 8; bases outside the gene matches: 9. The CDR3 is 15 amino acids. The CDR3 reads CASSKQGAMGEKLFF. CDR3 nucleotides: TGTGCCAGCAGTAAACAGGGGGCGATGGGGGAAAAACTGTTTTTT.